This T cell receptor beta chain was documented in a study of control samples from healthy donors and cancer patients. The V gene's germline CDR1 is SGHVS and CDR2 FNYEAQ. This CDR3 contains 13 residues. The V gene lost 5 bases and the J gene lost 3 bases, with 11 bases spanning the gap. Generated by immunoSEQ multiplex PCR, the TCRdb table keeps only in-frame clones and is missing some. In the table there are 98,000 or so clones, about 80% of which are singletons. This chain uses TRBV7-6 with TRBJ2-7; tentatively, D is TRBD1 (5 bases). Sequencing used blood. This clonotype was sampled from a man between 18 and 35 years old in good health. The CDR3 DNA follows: TGTGCCAGCAGCCCCAGGGCGGACTACGAGCAGTACTTC. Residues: CASSPRADYEQYF.